This T cell receptor beta chain was sequenced for a study of CD8 T cells in Susac syndrome. Study in general: Among the sequenced Susac syndrome patients, more than five had active disease while 8 or 9 were in remission. When blood was drawn, the patients with Susac syndrome were therapy-naive, on corticosteroids, or on intravenous immunoglobulin alone. Study outcomes and limitations: In total CD8+ repertoires, about 15 Susac-specific public clones were found, and 4 or 5 in CD8+ TEMRA repertoires.

A note on this clonotype: No antigen is known for it.

V was cut by 3 bases and J by 6 bases, with 20 bases left in between. CDR3 length: 15 amino acids. Germline V lookup: CDR1 SQVTM, CDR2 ANQGSEA. cDNA came from approximately 0.5 to 1 ug RNA primed by random hexamers. Each CDR3 protein is one row after TCRdb ran MiXCR on the immunoSEQ multiplex PCR reads. The profile shows tens of thousands of distinct CDR3 sequences, about 93% of them singletons. The chain links TRBV29-1 to TRBJ1-2; D is perhaps TRBD1 (5 bases). The material sequenced was CD8+ T cells from PBMCs. This clonotype originated in a human donor with Susac syndrome. CDR3 loop: CSVDRGTSGQDGYTF. The CDR3 DNA reads as TGCAGCGTTGACCGTGGGACGTCGGGGCAGGATGGCTACACCTTC.